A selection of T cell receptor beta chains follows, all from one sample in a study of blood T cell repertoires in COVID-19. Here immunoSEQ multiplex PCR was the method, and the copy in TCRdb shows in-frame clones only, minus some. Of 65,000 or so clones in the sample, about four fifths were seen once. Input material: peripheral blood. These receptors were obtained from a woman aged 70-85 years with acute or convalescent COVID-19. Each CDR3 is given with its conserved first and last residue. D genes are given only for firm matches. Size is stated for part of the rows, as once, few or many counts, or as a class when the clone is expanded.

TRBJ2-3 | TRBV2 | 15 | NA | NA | CASSKNSGRTDTQYF | TGTGCCAGCAGTAAGAACAGTGGGAGGACAGATACGCAGTATTTT
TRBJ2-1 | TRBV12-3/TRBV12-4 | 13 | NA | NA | CASSRSLAEEQFF | TGTGCCAGCAGCCGCTCACTAGCAGAAGAGCAGTTCTTC
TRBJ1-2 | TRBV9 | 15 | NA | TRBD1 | CASSPRQGGSYGYTF | TGTGCCAGCAGCCCCCGACAGGGAGGTTCCTATGGCTACACCTTC
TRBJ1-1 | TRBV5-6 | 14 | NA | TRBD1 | CASSWGQGNTEAFF | TGTGCCAGCAGCTGGGGACAGGGGAACACTGAAGCTTTCTTT
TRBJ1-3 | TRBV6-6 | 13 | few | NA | CAIAQSSGNTIYF | TGTGCCATCGCACAGTCTTCTGGAAACACCATATATTTT
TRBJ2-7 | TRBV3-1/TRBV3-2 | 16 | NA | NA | CASSASGGQGGHEQYF | TGTGCCAGCAGCGCCTCGGGAGGACAGGGTGGCCACGAGCAGTACTTC
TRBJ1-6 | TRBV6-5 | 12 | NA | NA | CASSYSRSPLHF | TGTGCCAGCAGTTACTCGAGGTCACCCCTCCACTTT
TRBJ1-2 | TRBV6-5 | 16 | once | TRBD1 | CASSYGTGVGAYGYTF | TGTGCCAGCAGTTACGGAACAGGGGTAGGGGCCTATGGCTACACCTTC
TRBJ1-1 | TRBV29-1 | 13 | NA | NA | CSVSRGGDTEAFF | TGCAGCGTTAGTAGGGGAGGGGACACTGAAGCTTTCTTT
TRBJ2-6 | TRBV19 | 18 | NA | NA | CASSIVGRFSSGANVLTF | TGTGCCAGTAGTATAGTGGGCAGGTTTAGCTCTGGGGCCAACGTCCTGACTTTC
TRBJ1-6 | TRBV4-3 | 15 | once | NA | CASSPGGSYNSPLHF | TGCGCCAGCAGCCCCGGAGGCTCCTATAATTCACCCCTCCACTTT
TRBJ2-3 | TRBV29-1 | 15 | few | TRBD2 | CSVTGGGLGTDTQYF | TGCAGCGTCACGGGAGGTGGTCTTGGCACAGATACGCAGTATTTT
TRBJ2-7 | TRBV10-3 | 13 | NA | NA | CAIREGYNYEQYF | TGTGCCATCAGGGAGGGTTACAACTACGAGCAGTACTTC
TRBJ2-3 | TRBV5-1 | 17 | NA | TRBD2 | CASSLVRGTRSRDTQYF | TGCGCCAGCAGCTTGGTTCGTGGGACTAGGAGCCGGGATACGCAGTATTTT
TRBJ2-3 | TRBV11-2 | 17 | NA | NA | CASSLEGTPLSTDTQYF | TGTGCCAGCAGCTTAGAGGGGACACCTTTAAGCACAGATACGCAGTATTTT
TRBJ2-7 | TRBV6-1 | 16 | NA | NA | CASSESMGQGSDEQYF | TGTGCCAGCAGTGAAAGCATGGGGCAGGGAAGCGACGAGCAGTACTTC
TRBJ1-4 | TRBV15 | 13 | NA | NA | CATSRDGGAKLFF | TGTGCCACCAGCAGAGATGGGGGGGCAAAACTGTTTTTT
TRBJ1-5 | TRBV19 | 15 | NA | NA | CASMGGQGPWGPQHF | TGTGCCAGTATGGGCGGCCAGGGCCCCTGGGGACCCCAGCATTTT